This T cell receptor beta chain was sequenced in a study of cytomegalovirus exposure and HLA in healthy donors. Across the study: It was reported in a later analysis that the same platform had been used for the 120 or so validation repertoires as for the approximately 700 first-cohort repertoires.

A word on this clone: Its target is not known.

The CDR3 is 16 residues long. V was shortened by 0 bases and J by 0 bases, with 12 bases between the two germline ends. Germline-derived CDR1 and CDR2 are SQVTM and ANQGSEA. Sequencing was performed with immunoSEQ multiplex PCR; in TCRdb, only in-frame clones are kept and a portion is missing. The profile shows 150,000 to 200,000 clones, roughly 82% of them singletons. Findings and caveats of the study: According to a subsequent analysis, TCR clusters from the first cohort were inclined to appear together in the 120 validation repertoires. Cytomegalovirus-associated TCR beta chains were listed, numbering 150 to 200.

The clonotype originates from a woman aged 18-29 years in good health and CMV-seronegative. The chain employs TRBV29-1 and TRBJ1-3; no clear D gene. The sequencing sample was made of PBMCs. CDR3 region: CSVEDPLRLSGNTIYF. DNA for the CDR3: TGCAGCGTTGAAGACCCTCTCAGGCTCTCTGGAAACACCATATATTTT.